The sequence of this T cell receptor (beta chain) was determined in a study of OX40 agonist ivuxolimab in advanced cancers. This CDR3 spans 19 amino acids. Trimming pared 2 bases from V and 4 bases from J, leaving 25 bases between. CDR1 is SGHRS and CDR2 is YFSETQ in the germline V gene. The table came from immunoSEQ multiplex PCR; TCRdb's copy has only in-frame clones and leaves some out. The sample contains tens of thousands of clones, around 86% of which appear only once. The chain joins TRBV5-1 to TRBJ2-1; possible D gene TRBD2, 5 bases. This clonotype was obtained from an adult with an advanced solid tumor such as melanoma, head and neck, liver or kidney cancer. Sample: CD4+ or CD8+ T cells sorted from blood, taken in a trial of the OX40 agonist ivuxolimab. CDR3: CASSFFRGRSIMEYNEQFF. In DNA form, the CDR3 reads TGCGCCAGCAGCTTCTTTCGGGGTCGGTCTATAATGGAATACAATGAGCAGTTCTTC.